The rows below give T cell receptor beta chains drawn from one sample of a study of vaccination effects on CD4 cells after COVID-19. The repertoire was sequenced with immunoSEQ multiplex PCR; TCRdb's copy has only in-frame clones and lacks some. The sample lists about 73,000 clones, roughly 74% seen once, with just under 3% in the top ten. These receptors lack a known antigen. Sample: CD4+ T cells from PBMCs cultured with HCoV-NL63 spike peptides, taken before COVID-19 vaccination. These receptors were obtained from a human donor who received a COVID-19 vaccine. The CDR3 runs from the conserved cysteine through the conserved F or W.

V gene: TRBV10-1; J gene: TRBJ2-3; CDR3 protein: CASSVGTGDTDTQYF
V gene: TRBV7-3; J gene: TRBJ1-4; CDR3 protein: CASSLQGFGF
V gene: TRBV6-6; J gene: TRBJ2-5; CDR3 protein: CASRDSGGWEETQYF
V gene: TRBV19; J gene: TRBJ1-5; CDR3 protein: CASTKDYNQPQHF
V gene: TRBV6-6; J gene: TRBJ1-6; CDR3 protein: CASSSGTLNSPLHF
V gene: TRBV7-2; J gene: TRBJ1-5; CDR3 protein: CASSLRLGITSPQHF
V gene: TRBV7-8; J gene: TRBJ1-4; CDR3 protein: CASSLARITNEKLFF
V gene: TRBV11-1; J gene: TRBJ1-6; CDR3 protein: CASSLVLNSPLHF
V gene: TRBV15; J gene: TRBJ1-2; CDR3 protein: CATSRDPGTGGGGYTF
V gene: TRBV28; J gene: TRBJ1-3; CDR3 protein: CASVRGTPIGNTIYF
V gene: TRBV27; J gene: TRBJ1-1; CDR3 protein: CASSSFVERKAFF
V gene: TRBV5-1; J gene: TRBJ1-2; CDR3 protein: CASSRSGTENYGYTF
V gene: TRBV18; J gene: TRBJ2-5; CDR3 protein: CASSPTIGGRETQYF
V gene: TRBV27; J gene: TRBJ1-2; CDR3 protein: CASSLTGKGGYTF
V gene: TRBV24-1; J gene: TRBJ2-3; CDR3 protein: CATSDLDHSGASTDTQYF
V gene: TRBV6-2/TRBV6-3; J gene: TRBJ1-5; CDR3 protein: CASSDSTSNQPQHF
V gene: TRBV5-1; J gene: TRBJ2-1; CDR3 protein: CASKPGSVDDEQFF
V gene: TRBV29-1; J gene: TRBJ2-5; CDR3 protein: CSVDKMTGETQYF
V gene: TRBV6-5; J gene: TRBJ2-5; CDR3 protein: CASSYSFQGTKETQYF
V gene: TRBV7-8; J gene: TRBJ1-2; CDR3 protein: CASSFGDSSNYGYTF
V gene: TRBV11-3; J gene: TRBJ2-5; CDR3 protein: CASSLDLGVGQETQYF
V gene: TRBV27; J gene: TRBJ2-3; CDR3 protein: CASSTRTGKERTDTQYF
V gene: TRBV7-9; J gene: TRBJ1-4; CDR3 protein: CASSRGTDSTNEKLFF
V gene: TRBV28; J gene: TRBJ2-1; CDR3 protein: CASSLPHTYNEQFF
V gene: TRBV29-1; J gene: TRBJ2-5; CDR3 protein: CSGRTSQETQYF
V gene: TRBV5-5; J gene: TRBJ2-5; CDR3 protein: CASSRVGYQETQYF
V gene: TRBV27; J gene: TRBJ1-4; CDR3 protein: CASSFRPVTNEKLFF
V gene: TRBV2; J gene: TRBJ1-2; CDR3 protein: CASSQVGQAHGYTF
V gene: TRBV6-5; J gene: TRBJ2-3; CDR3 protein: CASSTKDPTDTQYF
V gene: TRBV6-5; J gene: TRBJ1-1; CDR3 protein: CASGWARNTEAFF
V gene: TRBV18; J gene: TRBJ1-1; CDR3 protein: CASSSLGNTEAFF
V gene: TRBV19; J gene: TRBJ2-4; CDR3 protein: CASSIVQGVAKNIQYF
V gene: TRBV5-1; J gene: TRBJ1-1; CDR3 protein: CASSLLSPQYEAFF
V gene: TRBV6-6; J gene: TRBJ2-3; CDR3 protein: CASREGQASTDTQYF
V gene: TRBV6-5; J gene: TRBJ1-5; CDR3 protein: CASSSRGGRRPQHF
V gene: TRBV6-6; J gene: TRBJ2-5; CDR3 protein: CASIPPGRETQYF
V gene: TRBV7-2; J gene: TRBJ2-4; CDR3 protein: CASSLFPKGTELKNIQYF
V gene: TRBV11-2; J gene: TRBJ1-5; CDR3 protein: CASSLEGVQPQHF
V gene: TRBV5-5; J gene: TRBJ1-5; CDR3 protein: CASSRNREQPQHF
V gene: TRBV18; J gene: TRBJ2-5; CDR3 protein: CASSSGLAGNQETQYF
V gene: TRBV7-2; J gene: TRBJ1-1; CDR3 protein: CASGMTGGWTEAFF
V gene: TRBV5-6; J gene: TRBJ1-6; CDR3 protein: CASSPLGGLVSPLHF
V gene: TRBV2; J gene: TRBJ2-1; CDR3 protein: CASTRRGAPRYNEQFF
V gene: TRBV11-2; J gene: TRBJ2-5; CDR3 protein: CASSLLTGGWGETQYF
V gene: TRBV2; J gene: TRBJ1-5; CDR3 protein: CASNPLGGINQPQHF
V gene: TRBV11-2; J gene: TRBJ2-3; CDR3 protein: CASSLLAGGPDTQYF
V gene: TRBV6-5; J gene: TRBJ2-5; CDR3 protein: CASNPGLQETQYF
V gene: TRBV2; J gene: TRBJ1-3; CDR3 protein: CASSAYRDVSGNTIYF
V gene: TRBV5-1; J gene: TRBJ2-2; CDR3 protein: CASGTAGANTGELFF
V gene: TRBV6-5; J gene: TRBJ1-5; CDR3 protein: CASSQGPFSNQPQHF
V gene: TRBV5-1; J gene: TRBJ2-2; CDR3 protein: CASSLGNTGELFF
V gene: TRBV11-2; J gene: TRBJ1-5; CDR3 protein: CASSPRGGPNQPQHF
V gene: TRBV9; J gene: TRBJ2-5; CDR3 protein: CASSVGQEETQYF